This T cell receptor beta chain was recovered during a study of T-cell reconstitution after alpha-beta-depleted transplantation in children. TCRbeta library preparation incorporated unique molecular identifiers. TCRdb redid the calling of the PCR reads with MiXCR, one entry per CDR3 protein. The sample has around 400,000 distinct CDR3 sequences, around 21% seen once. The CDR3 has 18 amino acids. The germline V gene encodes CDR1 MGHRA and CDR2 YSYEKL. V trimming: 1 base; J trimming: 0 bases; junction bases outside the gene matches: 10. This clonotype was sampled from a human donor who donated a stem cell graft to a child with acute myeloid leukemia. This sample comprised PBMCs from the stem cell graft donor, obtained from the stem cell graft. The V gene is TRBV4-1, the J gene TRBJ2-7, with 9 bases fitting TRBD2. The CDR3 DNA follows: TGCGCCAGCAGCCAAGGGTACCGCGGACTAGCGATCTCCTACGAGCAGTACTTC. This sequence encodes CASSQGYRGLAISYEQYF.